The present T cell receptor (beta chain) was sequenced within a study of vaccination effects on CD4 cells after COVID-19. The wider study: Following the second dose by a median of 72 days, the post-vaccine samples were obtained.

This clone occurred once. What it binds is not known. Study-wide points: There were few convalescent patients in the study and no early post-infection timepoints.

The CDR3 extends over 14 amino acids. Germline V gives CDR1 LGHNA, CDR2 YSLEER. V lost 5 bases and J 1 base, leaving 9 bases between the germline ends. The table came from immunoSEQ multiplex PCR; TCRdb's copy has only in-frame clones and leaves some out. The data hold fewer than 85,000 clones, with under 80% observed a single time. Within the ViraFEST assay, antigen-specific CD4+ T cells underwent expansion with viral peptide pools prior to sequencing. Isolation of CD4+ T cells took place after nine to ten days of culture. The vaccine given was either BNT162b2 or mRNA-1273, in two doses. Having tested negative for nucleocapsid antibodies, the vaccine recipients showed no prior SARS-CoV-2 infection.

The specimen was CD4+ T cells from PBMCs cultured with HCoV-OC43 spike peptides, collected after COVID-19 vaccination. Indicated subset: HCoV-OC43 spike overlapping peptide pool stimulation. The chain carries TRBV4-3 and TRBJ1-3, with D uncertain. The origin of this receptor is a human donor who received a COVID-19 vaccine. CDR3 amino acids: CASSTGSSGNTIYF. CDR3 DNA: TGCGCCAGCAGCACGGGGTCTTCTGGAAACACCATATATTTT.